This TCR beta chain was found in a study of CD8 T cells in ankylosing spondylitis. Germline values: CDR1 SQVTM, CDR2 ANQGSEA. The CDR3 loop spans 11 amino acids. Trimming removed 2 bases at V and 6 bases at J, with 4 bases between. Overall study findings and caveats: What appeared characteristic of ankylosing spondylitis blood was a TCR beta motif of eight or nine highly homologous variants. Earlier authors reported some of these motif variants in reactive arthritis synovial fluid and blood. Researchers report that disease-linked clones proved CD8+ and relatively rare in peripheral blood.

Libraries of TCR beta came from quantitative 5'-RACE with molecular barcodes. TCRdb ran MiXCR on the 5' RACE reads and lists one entry per CDR3 protein. This sample has roughly 230,000 distinct CDR3 sequences, with about 18% found just once. This clonotype appeared a few times. The antigen is undetermined. Material for sequencing was blood, either unsorted or a sorted T cell fraction (not recorded which). The chain joins TRBV29-1 to TRBJ2-2; D remains unclear. The sequence was obtained from a male donor with ankylosing spondylitis or in good health (not recorded which). CDR3 region: CSVERAGELFF. The CDR3, as DNA: TGCAGCGTTGAAAGGGCCGGGGAGCTGTTTTTT.